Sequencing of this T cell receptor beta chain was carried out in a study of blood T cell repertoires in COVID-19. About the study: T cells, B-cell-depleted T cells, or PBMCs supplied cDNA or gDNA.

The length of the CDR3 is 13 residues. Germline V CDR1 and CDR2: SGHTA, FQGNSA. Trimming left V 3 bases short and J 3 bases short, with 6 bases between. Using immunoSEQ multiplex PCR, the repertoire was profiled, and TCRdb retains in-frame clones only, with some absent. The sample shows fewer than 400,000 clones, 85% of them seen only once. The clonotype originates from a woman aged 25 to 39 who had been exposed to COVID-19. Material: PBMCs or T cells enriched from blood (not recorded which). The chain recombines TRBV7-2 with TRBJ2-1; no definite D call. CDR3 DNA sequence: TGTGCCAGCAGCTTCGCGGACTACAATGAGCAGTTCTTC. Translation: CASSFADYNEQFF.